The 5 T cell receptor beta chains below all came from one sample that was sequenced in a study of early T cells in non-severe SARS-CoV-2 infection. TCRdb analysed the 5' RACE reads with MiXCR anew, one entry per CDR3 protein. Of tens of thousands of distinct CDR3 sequences listed, around 10% were seen once; the top ten hold roughly 5.7%. The sequencing used whole blood, collected at baseline. These receptors were taken from an adult who was a healthcare worker with PCR-confirmed SARS-CoV-2 infection or an uninfected control (not recorded which).

This clonotype was seen more than once but under ten times. The J gene is TRBJ1-1, the V gene TRBV14; the match to TRBD1 covers 9 bases. This CDR3 is built from 15 residues. V gave up 4 bases and J gave up 7 bases; unmatched junction bases: 10. The germline V gene has CDR1 SGHDN and CDR2 FVKESK. The CDR3 is CASSPRERQGDEAFF. CDR3 sequence (DNA): TGTGCCAGCAGCCCAAGGGAAAGACAGGGGGATGAAGCTTTCTTT. The full variable domain, its missing parts supplied by reference TRBV14 and TRBJ1-1, is EAGVTQFPSHSVIEKGQTVTLRCDPISGHDNLYWYRRVMGKEIKFLLHFVKESKQDESGMPNNRFLAERTGGTYSTLKVQPAELEDSGVYFCASSPRERQGDEAFFGQGTRLTVV.

This clonotype rates as medium-sized. The chain couples TRBV4-3 to TRBJ2-3; D ambiguous. This CDR3 is built from 16 residues. The ends were cut back, 0 bases at V and 2 bases at J, with 12 bases in the middle. Germline V gene sequence: CDR1 LGHNA, CDR2 YSLEER. The CDR3 sequence: CASSQEWTKLTDTQYF. For the CDR3, the DNA is TGCGCCAGCAGCCAAGAGTGGACCAAGCTCACAGATACGCAGTATTTT.

The genes are TRBV21-1 and TRBJ2-7; the D call of TRBD2 is as the table states it, not checked on the DNA. TRBV21-1 is a pseudogene locus. This CDR3 spans 18 amino acids. CDR3 in DNA: TGTGCCAGCAGCAATTCTGCCCCTAGCGGGGGGTGGGCCTACGAGCAGTACTTC. The encoded protein is CASSNSAPSGGWAYEQYF.

In this sample, this clonotype turned up a few times. This chain joins TRBV11-2 and TRBJ2-1; D ambiguous. This CDR3 contains 16 residues. The V and J ends lost 0 bases and 8 bases respectively, with 17 bases between them. Germline V CDR1 and CDR2: SGHAT, FQNNGV. The CDR3 region has the DNA TGTGCCAGCAGCTTAGATAGGGCGTTTCCTGAGGATGAGCAGTTCTTC. Encoded protein: CASSLDRAFPEDEQFF.

This clonotype has ten or more counts. The genes are TRBV7-9 and TRBJ1-4; TRBD1 agrees at 7 bases. The CDR3 contains 15 residues. The trim removed 8 bases at V and 0 bases at J, leaving 6 bases unmatched. Germline CDR1 and CDR2: SEHNR and FQNEAQ (reference sequence). Written as DNA, the CDR3 is TGTGCCAGCGCTCCGGGACAGACAACTAATGAAAAACTGTTTTTT. It specifies CASAPGQTTNEKLFF.